Listed below are T cell receptor beta chains from one sample, sequenced in a study of T cells after yellow fever vaccination. MiXCR, applied by TCRdb to the 5' RACE reads, yields one record per CDR3 protein. The data hold about 340,000 distinct CDR3 sequences, with 8.7% observed a single time. Source: PBMCs, taken on the day of the first yellow fever vaccination. These TCRs come from a man younger than 30 who received the YFV17D yellow fever vaccine. CDR3s include the opening cysteine and the closing phenylalanine or tryptophan. The D gene is left open where the match is weak. Clone size is stated in some rows and not others, as once, few, many or a class when expanded.

v_call	d_call	j_call	clone_size	cdr3_nt	cdr3_aa
TRBV11-2	.	TRBJ1-2	.	TGTGCCAGCAGCTTAGTTCCGGGGCCGCAATATGGCTACACCTTC	CASSLVPGPQYGYTF
TRBV4-1	.	TRBJ2-3	few	TGCGCCAGCAGCCAAGATGACGCCCGGGATACGCAGTATTTT	CASSQDDARDTQYF
TRBV27	.	TRBJ1-1	many	TGTGCCAGCAGCCAGACGGGTTTCAACACTGAAGCTTTCTTT	CASSQTGFNTEAFF
TRBV11-3	.	TRBJ2-3	few	TGTGCCAGCTCCGTAGCAGCTAGCACAGATACGCAGTATTTT	CASSVAASTDTQYF
TRBV9	.	TRBJ1-6	.	TGTGCCAGCAGCCCCCGGCGAGATAATTCACCCCTCCACTTT	CASSPRRDNSPLHF
TRBV4-1	TRBD2	TRBJ2-1	.	TGCGCCAGCAGCCAAGATAAGGCTAGCGGGCGGGGGAGAGACAATGAGCAGTTCTTC	CASSQDKASGRGRDNEQFF
TRBV7-2	TRBD1	TRBJ2-7	few	TGTGCCAGCAGCTTACAGGGACAGTTGTCCTACGAGCAGTACTTC	CASSLQGQLSYEQYF
TRBV18	TRBD2	TRBJ2-4	few	TGTGCCAGCTCACCAGGCGCTCAGGGAGGGAACATTCAGTACTTC	CASSPGAQGGNIQYF
TRBV11-2	TRBD2	TRBJ2-3	.	TGTGCCAGCAGCTTGAAGGGACTAGCGGGGGGGATAGATACGCAGTATTTT	CASSLKGLAGGIDTQYF
TRBV10-3	.	TRBJ1-1	few	TGTGCCATCAGTGATTTGGGTGAAGCTTTCTTT	CAISDLGEAFF
TRBV5-4	TRBD1	TRBJ1-2	few	TGTGCCAGCAGCTTGGCAGCCGGGACAGGGTATGGCTACACCTTC	CASSLAAGTGYGYTF
TRBV23-1	TRBD2	TRBJ2-3	.	TGCGCCAGCAGTCAATCGAGCCAGCGGGGATACCCTAGCACAGATACGCAGTATTTT	CASSQSSQRGYPSTDTQYF
TRBV28	TRBD1	TRBJ1-6	many	TGTGCCAGCAGACTGGACAGGGATTCACCCCTCCACTTT	CASRLDRDSPLHF
TRBV12-3/TRBV12-4	.	TRBJ1-5	few	TGTGCCAGCAGTTACCAGGGTGTTCAGCCCCAGCATTTT	CASSYQGVQPQHF
TRBV7-9	.	TRBJ2-1	many	TGTGCCAGCAGTCCGGAGCAGTTCTTC	CASSPEQFF
TRBV12-3/TRBV12-4	.	TRBJ2-7	many	TGTGCCAGCAGTTTAGGGCCCCAAAGGTACTTC	CASSLGPQRYF
TRBV12-3/TRBV12-4	TRBD2	TRBJ2-1	.	TGTGCCAGCAAGGGGACTAGCTTCTACAATGAGCAGTTCTTC	CASKGTSFYNEQFF
TRBV18	.	TRBJ1-6	many	TGTGCCAGCTCGCCGACGGCTCGCGATTCACCCCTCCACTTT	CASSPTARDSPLHF
TRBV4-3	TRBD1	TRBJ1-2	few	TGCGCCAGCAGCCATGTGGACAGGGGGCGCTTTGGCTACACCTTC	CASSHVDRGRFGYTF
TRBV5-1	.	TRBJ1-5	few	TGCGCCAGCGCCACGGCCCCCAATCAGCCCCAGCATTTT	CASATAPNQPQHF
TRBV7-2	.	TRBJ2-3	.	TGTGCCAGCAGCACTGGGACACTATACACAGATACGCAGTATTTT	CASSTGTLYTDTQYF
TRBV2	TRBD2	TRBJ2-1	.	TGTGCCAGCATGGGGTGGACGGGGGGGAATGAGCAGTTCTTC	CASMGWTGGNEQFF
TRBV7-2	TRBD2	TRBJ2-5	.	TGTGCCAGCAGCTTCCCAGCGGGGGGTTCGGAGACCCAGTACTTC	CASSFPAGGSETQYF
TRBV18	.	TRBJ1-1	.	TGTGCCAGCTCACCACCGAGACCGTCCACTGAAGCTTTCTTT	CASSPPRPSTEAFF
TRBV3-1	.	TRBJ2-3	.	TGTGCCAGCAGCCAAGAACCCGCTAGCGCCACTCTCACAGATACGCAGTATTTT	CASSQEPASATLTDTQYF
TRBV6-1	TRBD1	TRBJ1-4	many	TGTGCCAGCGGAGACAGGGTCAAATTAACTGAAAAACTGTTTTTT	CASGDRVKLTEKLFF
TRBV20-1	.	TRBJ2-3	few	TGCAGTGCTATTGACCCGGCTAGCACAGATACGCAGTATTTT	CSAIDPASTDTQYF
TRBV6-5	.	TRBJ2-3	few	TGTGCCAGCAGTTACAGATGGGGAGGCACAGATACGCAGTATTTT	CASSYRWGGTDTQYF
TRBV20-1	.	TRBJ2-1	few	TGCAGTGCTAGAAGTTCAGGGGGGCCGGGTGAGCAGTTCTTC	CSARSSGGPGEQFF
TRBV4-3	.	TRBJ2-7	few	TGCGCCAGCAGCCAAGAAAGCGTCCCGGGCTCCTACGAGCAGTACTTC	CASSQESVPGSYEQYF
TRBV6-5	.	TRBJ1-1	few	TGTGCCAGCAGTTCCCCAGGAGAGGCCAACACTGAAGCTTTCTTT	CASSSPGEANTEAFF
TRBV5-6	TRBD1	TRBJ2-7	few	TGTGCCAGCAGCCCGGACAGGGGGTTCAACGAGCAGTACTTC	CASSPDRGFNEQYF
TRBV7-6	TRBD1	TRBJ2-5	.	TGTGCCAGCAGCTTAAGGGACAGGAACCAAGAGACCCAGTACTTC	CASSLRDRNQETQYF
TRBV12-3/TRBV12-4	.	TRBJ1-4	many	TGTGCCAGCAGATCACCCCGGGGGCACGGTGAAAAACTGTTTTTT	CASRSPRGHGEKLFF
TRBV5-1	.	TRBJ1-1	many	TGCGCCAGCAGAGGGGATTATAACACTGAAGCTTTCTTT	CASRGDYNTEAFF
TRBV20-1	.	TRBJ1-4	few	TGCAGTGCAAGACGGTGGGAGCCTAATGAAAAACTGTTTTTT	CSARRWEPNEKLFF
TRBV10-3	.	TRBJ1-1	many	TGTGCCATCAGTAACTATATGAACACTGAAGCTTTCTTT	CAISNYMNTEAFF